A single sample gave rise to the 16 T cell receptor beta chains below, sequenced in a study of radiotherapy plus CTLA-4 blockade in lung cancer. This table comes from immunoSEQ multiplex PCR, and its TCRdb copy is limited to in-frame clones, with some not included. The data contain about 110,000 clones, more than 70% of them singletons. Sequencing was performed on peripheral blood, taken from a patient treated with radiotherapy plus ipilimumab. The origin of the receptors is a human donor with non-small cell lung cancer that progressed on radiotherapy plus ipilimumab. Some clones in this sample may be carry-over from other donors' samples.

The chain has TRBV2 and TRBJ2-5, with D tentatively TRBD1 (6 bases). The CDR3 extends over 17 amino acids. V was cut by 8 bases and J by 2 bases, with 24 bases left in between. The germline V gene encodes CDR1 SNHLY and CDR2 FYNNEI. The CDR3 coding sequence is TGTGCCAGCGGTATCCGGGACACGGAGGCACCTCAAGAGACCCAGTACTTC. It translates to CASGIRDTEAPQETQYF. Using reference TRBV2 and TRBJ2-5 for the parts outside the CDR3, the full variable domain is EPEVTQTPSHQVTQMGQEVILRCVPISNHLYFYWYRQILGQKVEFLVSFYNNEISEKSEIFDDQFSVERPDGSNFTLKIRSTKLEDSAMYFCASGIRDTEAPQETQYFGPGTRLLVL.

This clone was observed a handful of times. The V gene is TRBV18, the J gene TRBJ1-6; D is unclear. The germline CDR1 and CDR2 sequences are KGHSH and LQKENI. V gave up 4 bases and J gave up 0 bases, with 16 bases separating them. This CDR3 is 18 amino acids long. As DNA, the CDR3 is TGTGCCAGCTCACTAAAGGGTGTGCTTGACTCCTATAATTCACCCCTCCACTTT. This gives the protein CASSLKGVLDSYNSPLHF. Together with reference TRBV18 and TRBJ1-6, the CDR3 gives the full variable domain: NAGVMQNPRHLVRRRGQEARLRCSPMKGHSHVYWYRQLPEEGLKFMVYLQKENIIDESGMPKERFSAEFPKEGPSILRIQQVVRGDSAAYFCASSLKGVLDSYNSPLHFGNGTRLTVT.

The CDR3 DNA sequence: TGCGCCAGCAGCCAATTGGACTTGACCTCCTACAATGAGCAGTTCTTC. Its protein product is CASSQLDLTSYNEQFF. This chain links TRBV4-1 with TRBJ2-1, with a possible D match to TRBD2 (5 bases). The germline V and J ends were trimmed by 2 bases and 0 bases, with 11 bases remaining between them. The CDR3 length is 16 residues. The germline V gene has CDR1 MGHRA and CDR2 YSYEKL.

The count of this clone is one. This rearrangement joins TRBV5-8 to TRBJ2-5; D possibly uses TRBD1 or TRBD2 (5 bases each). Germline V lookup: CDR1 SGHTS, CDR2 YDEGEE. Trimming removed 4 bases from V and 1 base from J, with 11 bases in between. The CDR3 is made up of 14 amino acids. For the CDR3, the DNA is TGTGCCAGCAGCAAACTAGGGACCCAAGAGACCCAGTACTTC. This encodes CASSKLGTQETQYF.

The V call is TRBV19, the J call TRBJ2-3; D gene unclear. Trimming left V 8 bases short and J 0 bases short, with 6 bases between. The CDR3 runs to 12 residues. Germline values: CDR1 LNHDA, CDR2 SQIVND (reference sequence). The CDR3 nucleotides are TGTGCCAGTCAAGACAGCACAGATACGCAGTATTTT. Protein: CASQDSTDTQYF.

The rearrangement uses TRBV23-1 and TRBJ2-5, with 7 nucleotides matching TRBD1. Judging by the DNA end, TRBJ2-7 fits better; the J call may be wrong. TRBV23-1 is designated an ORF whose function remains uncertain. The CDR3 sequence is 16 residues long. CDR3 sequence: CASSQFTGTDNYEQYF. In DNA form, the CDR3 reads TGCGCCAGCAGTCAATTCACCGGGACAGACAACTACGAGCAGTACTTC.

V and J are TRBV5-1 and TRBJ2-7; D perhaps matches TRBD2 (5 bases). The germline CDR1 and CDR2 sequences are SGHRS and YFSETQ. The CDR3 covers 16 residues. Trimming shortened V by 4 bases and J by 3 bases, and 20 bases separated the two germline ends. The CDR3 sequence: CASSRDPLSRVYEQYF. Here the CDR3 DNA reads TGCGCCAGCAGCCGGGATCCCCTAAGTCGAGTCTACGAGCAGTACTTC.

DNA for the CDR3: TGTGCCAGCAGCTTTCCCGGGTGGGCCAATGGCTACACCTTC. This codes for CASSFPGWANGYTF. The V call is TRBV7-9, the J call TRBJ1-2; D not resolved. Trimming removed 3 bases at V and 6 bases at J, with 14 bases between. Germline CDR1 is SEHNR and CDR2 is FQNEAQ (reference sequence). The CDR3 extends over 14 amino acids.

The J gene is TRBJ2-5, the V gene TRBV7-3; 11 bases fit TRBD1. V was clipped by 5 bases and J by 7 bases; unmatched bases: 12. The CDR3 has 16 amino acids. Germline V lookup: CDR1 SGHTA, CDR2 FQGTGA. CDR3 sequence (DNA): TGTGCCAGCAGCCAATCCGGACAGGGGGCGGGTGGGACCCAGTACTTC. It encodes CASSQSGQGAGGTQYF.

In DNA form, the CDR3 reads TGCGCCAGCAGCTTGGCGGGACAGGGGCCGGAGACCCAGTACTTC. Translating gives CASSLAGQGPETQYF. The J gene is TRBJ2-5, the V gene TRBV5-1; 10 positions agree with TRBD1. CDR1 and CDR2 (germline): SGHRS, YFSETQ. Trimming cost V 0 bases and J 5 bases; bases outside gene matches: 4. This CDR3 has 15 amino acids.

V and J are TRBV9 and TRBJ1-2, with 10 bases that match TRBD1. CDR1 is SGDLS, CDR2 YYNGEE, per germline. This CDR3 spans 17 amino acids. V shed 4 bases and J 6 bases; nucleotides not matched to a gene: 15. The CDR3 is CASSLTGTGAPQDGYTF. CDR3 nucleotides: TGTGCCAGCAGCCTGACCGGGACAGGGGCCCCGCAGGATGGCTACACCTTC.

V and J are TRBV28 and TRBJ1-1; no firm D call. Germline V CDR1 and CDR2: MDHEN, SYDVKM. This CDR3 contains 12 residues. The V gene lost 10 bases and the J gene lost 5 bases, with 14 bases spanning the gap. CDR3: CAIQTGRTEAFF. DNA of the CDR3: TGTGCCATACAGACGGGAAGGACTGAAGCTTTCTTT.

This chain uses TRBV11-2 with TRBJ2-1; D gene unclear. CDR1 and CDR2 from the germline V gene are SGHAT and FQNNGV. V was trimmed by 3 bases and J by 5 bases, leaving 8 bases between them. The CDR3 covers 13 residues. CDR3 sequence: CASSLTRDNEQFF. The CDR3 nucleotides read TGTGCCAGCAGCTTGACACGAGACAATGAGCAGTTCTTC.

CDR3 in DNA: TGTGCCAGCAGCTTAGATGGGATGGGAGGTAACACTGAAGCTTTCTTT. Protein product: CASSLDGMGGNTEAFF. V gene TRBV7-2 combines with J gene TRBJ1-1; D is uncertain. The V end was cut by 1 base, the J end by 2 bases, with 14 bases between. The germline V gene has CDR1 SGHTA and CDR2 FQGNSA. This CDR3 comprises 16 residues.

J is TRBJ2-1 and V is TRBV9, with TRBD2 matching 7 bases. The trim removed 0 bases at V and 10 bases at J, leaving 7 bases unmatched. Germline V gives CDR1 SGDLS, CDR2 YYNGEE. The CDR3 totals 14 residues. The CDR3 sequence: CASSVVGLADEQFF. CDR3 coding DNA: TGTGCCAGCAGCGTAGTAGGGCTAGCGGACGAGCAGTTCTTC.

In DNA form, the CDR3 reads TGTGCCATCAGCCGGGGGCCATCTAGCACAGATACGCAGTATTTT. Protein: CAISRGPSSTDTQYF. The rearrangement joins TRBV10-3 to TRBJ2-3; TRBD1 or TRBD2 may be the D gene (6 bases each). There are 15 residues in the CDR3. V lost 6 bases and J 0 bases, leaving 13 bases between the germline ends. CDR1 is ENHRY, CDR2 SYGVKD, per germline.